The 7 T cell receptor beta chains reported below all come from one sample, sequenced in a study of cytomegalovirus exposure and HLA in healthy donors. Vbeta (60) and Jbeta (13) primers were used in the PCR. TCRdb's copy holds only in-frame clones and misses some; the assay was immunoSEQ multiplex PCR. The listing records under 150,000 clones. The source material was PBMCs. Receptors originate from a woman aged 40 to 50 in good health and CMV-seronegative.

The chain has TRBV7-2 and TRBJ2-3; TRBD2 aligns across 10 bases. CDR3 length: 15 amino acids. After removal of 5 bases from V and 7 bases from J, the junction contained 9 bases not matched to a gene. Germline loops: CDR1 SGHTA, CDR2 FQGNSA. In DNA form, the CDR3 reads TGTGCCAGCAGCGCCTTAGCGGGGGGCCTGAATACGCAGTATTTT. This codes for CASSALAGGLNTQYF.

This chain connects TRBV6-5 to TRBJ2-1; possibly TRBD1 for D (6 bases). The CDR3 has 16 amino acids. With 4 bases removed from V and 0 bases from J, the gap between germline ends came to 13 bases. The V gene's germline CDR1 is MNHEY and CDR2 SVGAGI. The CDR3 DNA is TGTGCCAGCAGTTTCGGACAGATCTTCTCCTACAATGAGCAGTTCTTC. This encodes CASSFGQIFSYNEQFF.

DNA of the CDR3: TGTGCCAGCAGCGTAGGACAGGGGATCCGCAATGAGCAGTTCTTC. It is translated as CASSVGQGIRNEQFF. The chain links TRBV9 to TRBJ2-1, with 8 nucleotides matching TRBD1. Germline CDR1 and CDR2: SGDLS and YYNGEE. CDR3 length equals 15 residues. J gave up 6 bases and V 0 bases, and 5 bases lay outside the gene matches.

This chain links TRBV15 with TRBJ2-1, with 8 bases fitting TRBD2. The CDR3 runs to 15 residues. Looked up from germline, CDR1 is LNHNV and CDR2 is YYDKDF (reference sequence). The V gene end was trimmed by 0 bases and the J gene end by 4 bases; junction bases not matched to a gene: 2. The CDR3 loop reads CATSRDRGGYNEQFF. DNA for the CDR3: TGTGCCACCAGCAGAGACCGGGGGGGGTACAATGAGCAGTTCTTC. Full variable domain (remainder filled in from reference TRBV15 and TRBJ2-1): DAMVIQNPRYQVTQFGKPVTLSCSQTLNHNVMYWYQQKSSQAPKLLFHYYDKDFNNEADTPDNFQSRRPNTSFCFLDIRSPGLGDTAMYLCATSRDRGGYNEQFFGPGTRLTVL.

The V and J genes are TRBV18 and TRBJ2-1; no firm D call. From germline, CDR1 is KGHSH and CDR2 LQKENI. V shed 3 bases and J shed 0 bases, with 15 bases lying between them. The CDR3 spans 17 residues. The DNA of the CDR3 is TGTGCCAGCTCACCTTTTTCAAGCTCTAGCTCCTACAATGAGCAGTTCTTC. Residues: CASSPFSSSSSYNEQFF. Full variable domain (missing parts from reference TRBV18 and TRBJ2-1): NAGVMQNPRHLVRRRGQEARLRCSPMKGHSHVYWYRQLPEEGLKFMVYLQKENIIDESGMPKERFSAEFPKEGPSILRIQQVVRGDSAAYFCASSPFSSSSSYNEQFFGPGTRLTVL.

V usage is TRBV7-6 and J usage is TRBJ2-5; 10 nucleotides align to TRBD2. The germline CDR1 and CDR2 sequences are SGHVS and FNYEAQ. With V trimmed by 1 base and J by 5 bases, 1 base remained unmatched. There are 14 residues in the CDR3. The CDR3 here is CASSLVGLAETQYF. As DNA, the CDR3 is TGTGCCAGCAGCTTAGTGGGACTAGCGGAGACCCAGTACTTC.

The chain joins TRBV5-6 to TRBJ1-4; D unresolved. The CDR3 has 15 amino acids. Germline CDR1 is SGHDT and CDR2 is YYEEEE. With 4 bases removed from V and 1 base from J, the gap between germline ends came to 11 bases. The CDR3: CASSPGRRTNEKLFF. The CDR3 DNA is TGTGCCAGCAGCCCGGGGAGACGAACTAATGAAAAACTGTTTTTT.